One sample yielded the 12 T cell receptor beta chains listed below, sequenced in a study of blood T cell repertoires in COVID-19. Libraries were prepared by immunoSEQ multiplex PCR; TCRdb keeps only in-frame clonotypes and omits some of them. Here the sample spans some 88,000 clones, approximately 85% being singletons. Sequenced sample: peripheral blood. The origin of the receptors is a man in his sixties with acute or convalescent COVID-19.

The rearrangement joins TRBV5-1 to TRBJ2-1; no definite D call. Looked up from germline, CDR1 is SGHRS and CDR2 is YFSETQ. This CDR3 has 14 amino acids. V lost 0 bases and J lost 8, with 12 bases in between. CDR3 protein: CASSLESGWDEQFF. The CDR3 DNA reads as TGCGCCAGCAGCTTGGAGTCGGGTTGGGATGAGCAGTTCTTC.

The CDR3 coding sequence is TGTGCCAGCAGTGAAGCGCGACTAGCGGGGGGCGCTAGCACAGATACGCAGTATTTT. Translation: CASSEARLAGGASTDTQYF. J is TRBJ2-3 and V is TRBV2, with TRBD2 matching 13 bases. This CDR3 spans 19 amino acids. The V and J ends lost 0 bases and 0 bases, in that order; junction bases with no gene match: 6. CDR1 SNHLY and CDR2 FYNNEI come from the germline V gene.

The V and J genes are TRBV4-3 and TRBJ2-4, with 13 bases matching TRBD2. The ends lost 0 bases at V and 0 bases at J; junction bases unmatched: 11. Looked up from germline, CDR1 is LGHNA and CDR2 is YSLEER. This CDR3 is 21 amino acids long. The CDR3 DNA reads as TGCGCCAGCAGCCAAGAACTAGCGGGGGGGCCCCACTACCTAGCCAAAAACATTCAGTACTTC. Translating it yields CASSQELAGGPHYLAKNIQYF.

The gene calls are TRBV4-3 and TRBJ2-5; the match to TRBD2 covers 12 bases. V shed 7 bases and J 0 bases; nucleotides not matched to a gene: 9. This CDR3 spans 17 amino acids. Germline V lookup: CDR1 LGHNA, CDR2 YSLEER. The CDR3 DNA reads TGCGCCAGCAAAACTAGCGGGGGGCGCGGGTACCAAGAGACCCAGTACTTC. Translated: CASKTSGGRGYQETQYF.

This chain joins TRBV5-1 and TRBJ2-3, with D perhaps matching TRBD1 (6 bases). Trimming took 2 bases from V and 6 from J, leaving 10 bases between them. From germline, CDR1 is SGHRS and CDR2 YFSETQ. CDR3 length equals 13 residues. The CDR3 nucleotides read TGCGCCAGCAGCTTCTGGACAGTGGATACGCAGTATTTT. It is translated as CASSFWTVDTQYF.

Only a few counts were recorded for this clone. The CDR3: CASSLDTGLPLHF. Written as DNA, the CDR3 is TGCGCCAGCAGCTTGGATACGGGTTTACCCCTCCACTTT. This chain joins TRBV5-1 and TRBJ1-6; no reliable D call. V was trimmed by 0 bases and J by 12 bases, leaving 10 bases between them. Germline-derived CDR1 and CDR2 are SGHRS and YFSETQ. CDR3 length: 13 amino acids. Variable domain in full (rest from reference TRBV5-1 and TRBJ1-6): KAGVTQTPRYLIKTRGQQVTLSCSPISGHRSVSWYQQTPGQGLQFLFEYFSETQRNKGNFPGRFSGRQFSNSRSEMNVSTLELGDSALYLCASSLDTGLPLHFGNGTRLTVT.

This clone was picked up a small number of times. The chain couples TRBV19 to TRBJ2-2; TRBD1 matches at 12 bases. The CDR3 loop spans 13 amino acids. V was pared by 9 bases and J by 8 bases, with 4 bases of the junction left unmatched. Per germline, CDR1 LNHDA and CDR2 SQIVND (reference sequence). CDR3 amino acids: CASGTGGRGELFF. The CDR3 DNA sequence: TGTGCCAGCGGGACAGGGGGCAGGGGGGAGCTGTTTTTT.

V and J are TRBV30 and TRBJ2-5; 10 nucleotides match TRBD2. This CDR3 is built from 14 residues. The germline CDR1 and CDR2 sequences are GTSNPN and SVGIG (reference sequence). V was clipped by 4 bases and J by 3 bases; unmatched bases: 5. CDR3: CAWTIAGGEETQYF. CDR3 coding DNA: TGTGCCTGGACTATAGCGGGAGGCGAAGAGACCCAGTACTTC.

The chain uses TRBV7-6 and TRBJ2-7; 11 nucleotides line up with TRBD2. This CDR3 spans 16 amino acids. Trimming took 0 bases from V and 2 from J; bases not matched to a gene: 3. Germline V gene sequence: CDR1 SGHVS, CDR2 FNYEAQ. The CDR3 DNA is TGTGCCAGCAGCTTAGCGGGACTAGCGGCGACCTACGAGCAGTACTTC. This translates into CASSLAGLAATYEQYF.

In this sample, this clone turned up once. Other DNA sequences in the same sample also yield this CDR3. This chain joins TRBV7-9 and TRBJ1-1; TRBD1 might be the D (5 bases). The CDR3 is 14 amino acids. The V and J ends lost 1 base and 5 bases respectively, with 11 bases between them. Germline loops: CDR1 SEHNR, CDR2 FQNEAQ (reference sequence). Here the CDR3 reads CASSLGGRGTEAFF. Here the CDR3 DNA reads TGTGCCAGCAGCTTAGGGGGCCGAGGAACTGAAGCTTTCTTT.

The V call is TRBV7-9, the J call TRBJ1-4; 9 bases agree with TRBD1. Per the germline V gene, CDR1 is SEHNR and CDR2 is FQNEAQ (reference sequence). This CDR3 spans 17 amino acids. J was trimmed by 3 bases and V by 5 bases; bases with no gene match: 10. The CDR3 DNA reads as TGTGCCAGCAGCCCGGGGACAGGGAGTACGGCTAATGAAAAACTGTTTTTT. Residues: CASSPGTGSTANEKLFF.

The chain recombines TRBV5-1 with TRBJ1-4; D possibly corresponds to TRBD1 (5 bases). Germline loops: CDR1 SGHRS, CDR2 YFSETQ. V dropped 5 bases and J dropped 0 bases, with 20 bases sitting between them. This CDR3 is 18 amino acids long. The CDR3 nucleotides read TGCGCCAGCAGATACTGGAGTCAGGGCGCCTCAACTAATGAAAAACTGTTTTTT. Its translation: CASRYWSQGASTNEKLFF.